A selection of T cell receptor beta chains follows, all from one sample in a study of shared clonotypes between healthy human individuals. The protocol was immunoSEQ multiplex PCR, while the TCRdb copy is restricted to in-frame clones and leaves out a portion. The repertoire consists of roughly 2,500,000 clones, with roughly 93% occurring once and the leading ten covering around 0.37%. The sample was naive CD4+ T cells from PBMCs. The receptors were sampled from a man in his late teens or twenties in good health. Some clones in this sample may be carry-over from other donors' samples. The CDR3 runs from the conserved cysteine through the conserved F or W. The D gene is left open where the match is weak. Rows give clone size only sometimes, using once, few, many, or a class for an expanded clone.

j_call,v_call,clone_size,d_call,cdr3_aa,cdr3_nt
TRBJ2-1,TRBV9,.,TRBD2,CASSVGLAGTFGDNEQFF,TGTGCCAGCAGCGTAGGACTAGCGGGAACTTTTGGGGACAATGAGCAGTTCTTC
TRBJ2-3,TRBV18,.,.,CASSPWFWVDQSTDTQYF,TGTGCCAGCTCACCATGGTTTTGGGTCGATCAAAGCACAGATACGCAGTATTTT
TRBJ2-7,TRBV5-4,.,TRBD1,CASSLAGGLHTEQYF,TGTGCCAGCAGCTTGGCAGGGGGCCTTCACACGGAGCAGTACTTC
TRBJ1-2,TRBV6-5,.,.,CASSSGYGYTF,TGTGCCAGCAGCTCAGGGTATGGCTACACCTTC
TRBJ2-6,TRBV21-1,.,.,CASSETRPGTSGPRPSGANVLTF,TGTGCCAGCAGCGAGACGCGGCCCGGGACTAGCGGGCCCCGCCCCTCTGGGGCCAACGTCCTGACTTTC
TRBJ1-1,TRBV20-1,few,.,CSDRVGTEAFF,TGCAGTGACAGGGTCGGCACTGAAGCTTTCTTT
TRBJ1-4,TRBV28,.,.,CASNLMGPGGGKLFF,TGTGCCAGCAACTTGATGGGCCCCGGCGGTGGAAAACTGTTTTTT
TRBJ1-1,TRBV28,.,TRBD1,CASSFGDSTEAFF,TGTGCCAGCAGTTTCGGGGACAGCACTGAAGCTTTCTTT
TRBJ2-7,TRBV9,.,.,CASSPNGLAAYEQYF,TGTGCCAGCAGCCCGAATGGGCTAGCTGCCTACGAGCAGTACTTC
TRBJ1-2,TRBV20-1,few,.,CSAGGGYTF,TGCAGTGCTGGGGGAGGCTACACCTTC
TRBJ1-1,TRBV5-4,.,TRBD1,CASSNPRQGNTEAFF,TGTGCCAGCAGCAACCCAAGACAGGGGAACACTGAAGCTTTCTTT
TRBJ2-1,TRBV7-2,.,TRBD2,CASSLGGTSGRGEQFF,TGTGCCAGCAGCTTAGGCGGGACTAGCGGGAGAGGTGAGCAGTTCTTC